A single TCR beta chain is shown here with its context. Antigen: not known. The data belong to a study of cytomegalovirus exposure and HLA in healthy donors. The CDR3 spans 18 residues. The V segment lost 0 bases and the J segment 7 bases; nucleotides outside the gene matches: 10. CDR1 LGHNA and CDR2 YNFKEQ come from the germline V gene. 60 Vbeta and 13 Jbeta primers were used in PCR. Only in-frame clones appear in the TCRdb table, and some are missing; sequencing was by immunoSEQ multiplex PCR. Of about 190,000 clones in the sample, 60% to 85% were seen once. Findings of the study overall: Analyses of presence and absence presupposed an approximately uniform sequencing depth across donors. Reportedly, a later analysis found an Asian-associated ancestry cluster had fewer N-insertions than the roughly 670-donor mean. The investigators catalogued 150 to 200 TCR beta chains as cytomegalovirus-associated. Diagnosis of cytomegalovirus status made by the classifier reportedly showed high specificity and sensitivity.

V usage is TRBV4-2 and J usage is TRBJ1-6; 9 bases are shared with TRBD1. This TCR derives from a woman in her thirties or forties in good health and CMV-seronegative. Material for sequencing was PBMCs. The DNA of the CDR3 is TGTGCCAGCAGCCAAGATTGGAGTGCGGGACAGGGAAATTCACCCCTCCACTTT. This sequence encodes CASSQDWSAGQGNSPLHF.